The entry below describes one TCR beta chain. No cognate antigen has been identified for it. Base quality data are lacking; no much larger clone is found one base away. This entry belongs to a study of cytomegalovirus exposure and HLA in healthy donors (dated by TCRdb to between 2016 and 2019). The study in broad terms: According to an earlier analysis of several hundred of the donors, 150 million to 200 million T cells yielded over 100 million unique TCR beta sequences and around 300 Gb of sequence data. A later genetic analysis took genome-wide SNP genotypes for about three fifths of the roughly 700 donors and used that subset as a discovery cohort. Among several hundred genotyped donors of the cohort, an average of approximately 200,000 unique TCR beta nucleotide sequences was sequenced per donor, of which about 19% were non-productive. Every discovery cohort repertoire had been produced on one sequencing platform. Typing coverage varied by locus: roughly 620-640 donors for A, B, C, DRB1 and DQB1; roughly 500 for DQA1; 600 to 610 for DPA1; more than 450 for DPB1. HLA typing covered class I and class II loci at four-digit resolution. An early release covering some 640 HLA-typed donors comprised about 290 gigabases of sequencing data and around 80 million unique TCR sequences. To decide whether each TCR beta V gene segment behaved as functional or pseudogenic, an earlier analysis of fewer than 750 of the donors relied on high-throughput TCR beta sequencing. Of the 300 to 500 genotyped donors, approximately 81% were placed in the genetic ancestry cluster associated with self-reported Caucasian donors. The study profiled the T cell repertoires of about 640 subjects by immunosequencing and related them to cytomegalovirus serostatus. To predict cytomegalovirus infection status, the study brought together high-throughput TCR immunosequencing, statistical association of individual TCRs with disease status, and machine learning. In a later analysis, previously published TCR beta repertoires from some 640 donors were re-analyzed and high-resolution HLA genotyping was added so that TCR occurrence patterns could be studied. Donor age, sex, ethnicity and CMV serostatus were compiled alongside the repertoire data. Rather than using new phenotypic data, the later analysis identified candidate immune exposures from TCR beta sequences and from how often those sequences occurred across donors. Besides the first cohort of 666 subjects, a separate validation cohort made up of 120 or so different subjects was used. The aim of the study was to test whether cataloging public T cell receptors could identify signatures of past pathogen exposure. Because of strong linkage in the cohort, a handful of DR-DQ haplotypes were treated as single units for association and clustering.

The cohort was made up of approximately 700 healthy bone marrow donors. At the time of sampling, all cohort members were nominally healthy, though unrecorded immune exposures were likely present. The donor tested CMV seropositive and was one of the 289 seropositive cohort members. Every donor gave a peripheral blood sample, and the peripheral blood mononuclear cells from that sample were used for TCR beta sequencing. The Qiagen DNeasy Blood Extraction Kit was used to extract genomic DNA from the blood cell samples. Library preparation was by the immunoSEQ multiplex PCR assay. For the multiplex PCR, a mixture combining 60 forward primers for TCR Vbeta segments and 13 reverse primers for TCR Jbeta segments was used. The CDR3 region of rearranged TCR beta genes was amplified from genomic DNA by a multiplex PCR assay. On the Illumina HiSeq System, the amplified TCR beta libraries were sequenced as 87-base-pair reads. On the study's bioinformatics: In a later analysis, some 80 million unique TCR beta chains were counted across the 650 to 750 repertoires, and around 11 million of these chains were shared by at least two donors. Raw reads were error-corrected and collapsed into unique sequences by a nearest-neighbor algorithm in which closely related sequences were merged to remove PCR and sequencing errors. To assign V, D and J gene segments, CDR3 sequences were aligned to IMGT reference sequences. For a sequence to be retained, at least a six-nucleotide match to both a V gene segment and a J gene segment was required. Rearrangements were called productive when the CDR3 lacked stop codons and stayed in frame with V and J; all others were non-productive. Following IMGT convention, CDR3 was defined as the stretch from the second conserved V-encoded cysteine to the conserved J-encoded phenylalanine. Sequences without an unambiguous match to a single V gene segment were excluded from the earlier analysis of 450 to 650 of the donors. An earlier analysis of 500 to 600 of the donors classified V segments as functional when productive rearrangements were above 56.7% and as segregating when the standard deviation between donors was above 5%. A statistical classification framework was developed to diagnose cytomegalovirus status using the catalog of TCR beta chain sequences. V and J gene assignment, in a later analysis, came from comparing TCR nucleotide sequences with IMGT/GENE-DB human TR gene sequences. A later analysis assigned CDR3 sequences and most-parsimonious VDJ recombination scenarios with the TCRdist pipeline. In a later analysis, each TCR beta chain was defined by its CDR3 amino acid sequence together with its V-gene family, and reads without a unique V-gene family were excluded. In a later analysis, 500 to 700 highly shared, low-generation-probability nucleotide sequences were removed to address suspected cross-contamination and a sequencing artifact. In a later analysis, a clonal expansion index was calculated for each public chain from normalized within-repertoire ranks of inferred template counts. In a later analysis, generation probabilities were computed using a VDJ recombination model fitted to out-of-frame rearrangements, and the results were checked against IGoR. Hypergeometric tests were used in a later analysis to score TCR-TCR, TCR-HLA and TCR-CMV co-occurrence, with a repertoire-size bias correction applied to the TCR pairs. To estimate false discovery rates, a later analysis permuted the HLA or CMV assignments 20 times. In a later analysis, co-occurring TCRs were grouped using DBSCAN, with TCRdist sequence similarity added in when clustering inside HLA-allele-positive subsets. Repertoires with fewer than 30,000 or more than 120,000 public chains, plus five repertoires with anomalous nucleotide sharing, were excluded from co-occurrence clustering. Here the immuneACCESS table is served through TCRdb, limited to in-frame sequences with V and J called. Missing clones are a known gap in these copies; in checked studies unresolved V genes cover under half, and the rest lacks a known reason. V and J calls and clone size are those listed in that table; D and trimming were worked out from the DNA. In all, the sample holds roughly 200,000 clones, and around 80% of those were seen once. About 4.4% of the sample lies in the top ten.

The study at large found these results: The authors suggested that the approach could potentially be extended to other disease states and immunological phenotypes. Correlated functional status among segregating V segments might reflect linkage disequilibrium, but an unknown experimental factor could not be ruled out. Most TCR sequences were seen in very few donors, while some public TCRs were found in many individuals. CMV serostatus was the only immune exposure information available for the cohort. Compared with the approximately 710-donor mean, donors in an Asian-associated ancestry cluster had fewer N-insertions in productive TCRs, according to a later genetic analysis. Presence/absence analyses assumed roughly uniform sequencing depth across donors, an assumption that may not hold. A few of the identified cytomegalovirus-associated TCR beta chains were confirmed in vitro to be specific for cytomegalovirus antigens. A later genetic analysis associated a missense DCLRE1C variant with V-gene and J-gene trimming of TCR beta chains, and an independent cohort replicated the association. HLA typing was unavailable for some donors at each locus, so association tests used only the typed subset. Assigning TCR associations to individual alleles was difficult when HLA alleles, especially DR and DQ, strongly co-occurred. Only TCR beta chains were sequenced in this cohort, and the absence of alpha or paired-chain data limited detectable features. In a later analysis, most CMV-associated TCR beta chains were found to appear HLA-restricted, with HLA associations seemingly driven largely by CMV exposure. The sequencing pipeline was judged likely to have produced a cluster of highly shared sequence variants as a technical artifact. The study listed 150 to 200 TCR beta chains as associated with cytomegalovirus. A further reported finding was that TCR beta sequences accurately predicted the HLA-A and HLA-B alleles for most subjects in the first cohort. In a later analysis, TCR association rates were found to vary across HLA loci, with the most associated TCRs seen for DRB1 alleles and the fewest for HLA-C alleles. A later analysis found that HLA-associated TCR beta chains were more clonally expanded and had lower generation probabilities than equally common non-associated chains. In both the original and validation cohorts, the classifier was reported to diagnose cytomegalovirus status with high specificity and sensitivity. In a later analysis, 16,951 TCR beta sequences were associated with specific HLA alleles at a false discovery rate of 0.05. The earlier analysis of approximately 590 of the donors excluded around 17 rarely observed V segments, including chromosome 9 orphons, because counts were too low. In an earlier analysis of fewer than 750 of the donors, most TCR beta V segments were observed in productive rearrangements about 87% or about 30% of the time, broadly matching IMGT annotations. According to a later analysis, parvovirus B19, influenza, CMV and Epstein-Barr virus appeared linked to several top co-occurrence clusters.

This receptor was obtained from a woman aged 25 to 39 in good health and CMV-seropositive. The sample consisted of PBMCs.

The bases read TGTGCCAGCCGGACAGAAGCCTACGAGCAGTACTTC. The resulting protein is CASRTEAYEQYF. The chain links TRBV2 with TRBJ2-7; TRBD1 could be the D gene, as 6 bases match. The CDR3 measures 12 amino acids from cysteine to phenylalanine. Of all the DNA, just the CDR3 is kept, 36 bases in frame from base 1. V was cut back by 8 bases and J by 2 bases, leaving a gap of 10 bases between them. The germline V gene specifies SNHLY as CDR1 and FYNNEI as CDR2. The full variable domain, with segments outside the CDR3 supplied by the reference TRBV2 and TRBJ2-7 proteins, appears as EPEVTQTPSHQVTQMGQEVILRCVPISNHLYFYWYRQILGQKVEFLVSFYNNEISEKSEIFDDQFSVERPDGSNFTLKIRSTKLEDSAMYFCASRTEAYEQYFGPGTRLTVT.